The source of this T cell receptor (beta chain) is a study of shared clonotypes between healthy human individuals. Study-level points and caveats: The study's rarefaction showed incomplete sorted-subset sequencing despite large depth. Clonotypes that were shared across a handful of donors made up approximately 5% of naive CD4 clonotypes.

Points on this clone: The antigen remains undetermined.

The material for each subset, its genomic DNA, was split evenly across several immunoSEQ plates. Repertoires were generated with immunoSEQ multiplex PCR, while TCRdb's copy carries only in-frame clones and drops some. The sample lists roughly 1,800,000 clones; approximately 95% were seen once. Germline loops: CDR1 SGHDT, CDR2 YYEEEE. With 0 bases removed from V and 5 bases from J, the gap between germline ends came to 15 bases. This CDR3 comprises 16 residues. Naive CD8 isolation took CD45RO-negative cells positively selected for CCR7 and excluded terminally differentiated effector memory CD45RA+ cells. Healthy and HIV-negative, the adult donors had no recent acute infections or vaccinations.

Source material: naive CD8+ T cells sorted from blood. The rearrangement joins TRBV5-6 to TRBJ2-1; D is undetermined. The receptor comes from a young man in good health. The CDR3 is CASSLEWAYGDNEQFF. The CDR3 DNA reads as TGTGCCAGCAGCTTGGAGTGGGCGTATGGGGACAATGAGCAGTTCTTC.